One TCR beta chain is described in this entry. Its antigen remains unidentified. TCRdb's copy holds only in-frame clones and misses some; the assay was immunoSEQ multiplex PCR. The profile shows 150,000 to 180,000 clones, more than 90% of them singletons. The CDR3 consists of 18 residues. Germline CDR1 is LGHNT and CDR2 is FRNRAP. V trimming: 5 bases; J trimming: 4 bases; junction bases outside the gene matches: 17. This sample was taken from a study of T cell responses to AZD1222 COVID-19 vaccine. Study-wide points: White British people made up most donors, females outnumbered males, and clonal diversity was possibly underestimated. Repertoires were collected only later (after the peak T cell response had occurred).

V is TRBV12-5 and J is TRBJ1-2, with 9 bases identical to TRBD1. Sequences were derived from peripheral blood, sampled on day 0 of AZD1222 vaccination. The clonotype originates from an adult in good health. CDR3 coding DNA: TGTGCTAGTGGTCCAAGCGGGACAGGGCTTCTTAAAGGCTATGGCTACACCTTC. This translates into CASGPSGTGLLKGYGYTF.